The clone carrying this TCR beta chain is medium-sized by share. Its antigen remains unknown. Sequencing ends 3 residues short of the CDR3 end; the germline J gene provides the rest. Profiling relied on immunoSEQ multiplex PCR, and the TCRdb table lists in-frame clones only, not all of them. The sample includes fewer than 40,000 clones, none of them occurring once. CVID meant reduced serum IgG, IgA and/or IgM plus specific antibody deficiency. The data originate from a study of T cell clonality in common variable immunodeficiency. Findings of the study overall: Fewer TCRbeta clones were shared among CVID subjects than controls. Compared with healthy controls, CVID subjects showed increased TCRbeta clonality, mostly in about a third. In common variable immunodeficiency, TCR beta chains reportedly carried fewer deletions and N-nucleotide insertions.

Germline V lookup: CDR1 PRHDT, CDR2 FYEKMQ (reference sequence). Trimming removed 5 bases from V and 1 base from J, with 8 bases in between. CDR3 length equals 13 residues. This TCR derives from a human donor with common variable immunodeficiency. J is TRBJ1-1 and V is TRBV13; D not certain. The specimen sequenced was peripheral blood mononuclear cells. CDR3 protein: CASSTTQNTEAFF. CDR3 bases read: TGTGCCAGCAGCACCACACAGAACACTGAA.